This TCR beta chain was sequenced during a study of PD-L1 blockade in urothelial cancer. Study background: The year 2014 saw patients start atezolizumab, 1,200 mg intravenously every 3 weeks. Between 0 and 3 prior chemotherapy regimens had been given to patients. T cells were recovered from blood samples at a median of approximately 150,000.

The CDR3 contains 15 residues. Looked up from germline, CDR1 is SNHLY and CDR2 is FYNNEI. V lost 2 bases to trimming and J lost 7 bases; unmatched junction nucleotides: 10. The time point here: peripheral blood 6 weeks after treatment start. Libraries were prepared by immunoSEQ multiplex PCR; TCRdb keeps only in-frame clonotypes and omits some of them. Of approximately 110,000 clones listed, less than 95% are singletons. The receptor comes from a man aged 55 to 70 with urothelial cancer. The sample here was PBMCs, taken around atezolizumab (anti-PD-L1) treatment. The V and J genes are TRBV2 and TRBJ2-7; TRBD2 matches at 8 bases. DNA of the CDR3: TGTGCCAGCAGTGAAATGACGGGAGGGCCTGGGGAGCAGTACTTC. Encoded protein: CASSEMTGGPGEQYF.